The 16 T cell receptor beta chains below were found in one sample sequenced in a study of blood T cell repertoires in COVID-19. Using immunoSEQ multiplex PCR, the repertoire was profiled, and TCRdb retains in-frame clones only, with some absent. The table includes about 130,000 clones, about 83% detected once. Sequenced sample: peripheral blood. The receptors were sampled from a human donor in a cohort sampled during active COVID-19.

CDR3 sequence: CASSYSGNKDEQFF. As DNA, the CDR3 is TGTGCCAGCAGTTACTCGGGCAATAAGGATGAGCAGTTCTTC. The chain couples TRBV6-6 to TRBJ2-1; D is undetermined. Deletions cut 0 bases from V and 8 bases from J, with 11 bases between. Germline assignment: CDR1 MNHNY and CDR2 SVGAGI (reference sequence). The CDR3 length is 14 residues.

The rearrangement joins TRBV2 to TRBJ2-1; 11 bases are a match to TRBD2. The CDR3 totals 16 residues. Germline assignment: CDR1 SNHLY and CDR2 FYNNEI. J gave up 2 bases and V 4 bases, and 4 bases lay outside the gene matches. CDR3 in DNA: TGTGCCAGCAGTGGACCTAGCGGGGGGACCTACAATGAGCAGTTCTTC. Residues: CASSGPSGGTYNEQFF.

Here the CDR3 reads CASSFGLAESSYEQYF. The CDR3 DNA reads as TGTGCCAGCAGTTTCGGACTAGCGGAGAGCTCCTACGAGCAGTACTTC. The genes are TRBV9 and TRBJ2-7, with 10 nucleotides matching TRBD2. V was pared by 5 bases and J by 0 bases, with 8 bases of the junction left unmatched. Germline V gene data show CDR1 as SGDLS and CDR2 as YYNGEE. CDR3 length: 16 residues.

The CDR3 sequence is CASSFRGPPYEQYF. The DNA of the CDR3 is TGTGCCAGCAGCTTCAGGGGGCCCCCCTACGAGCAGTACTTC. J is TRBJ2-7 and V is TRBV5-4, with 8 bases fitting TRBD1. CDR3 length equals 14 residues. The germline V gene has CDR1 SGHNT and CDR2 YYREEE (reference sequence). V shed 2 bases, J shed 2 bases, and the junction held 3 bases outside the gene matches. Using reference TRBV5-4 and TRBJ2-7 for the parts outside the CDR3, the full variable domain is ETGVTQSPTHLIKTRGQQVTLRCSSQSGHNTVSWYQQALGQGPQFIFQYYREEENGRGNFPPRFSGLQFPNYSSELNVNALELDDSALYLCASSFRGPPYEQYFGPGTRLTVT.

The rearrangement uses TRBV19 and TRBJ2-7; tentative D call: TRBD1 (6 bases). Deletions cut 6 bases from V and 0 bases from J, with 12 bases between. The germline V gene has CDR1 LNHDA and CDR2 SQIVND (reference sequence). The CDR3 loop spans 14 amino acids. The CDR3 region is CASRGQGGSYEQYF. Written as DNA, the CDR3 is TGTGCCAGTAGGGGGCAAGGGGGCTCCTACGAGCAGTACTTC.

The chain carries TRBV3-1 (or the pseudogene TRBV3-2) and TRBJ2-1, with D perhaps TRBD2 (6 bases). The germline V gene has CDR1 LGHDT and CDR2 YNNKEL (reference sequence). Trimming left V 5 bases short and J 7 bases short, with 9 bases between. The CDR3 is 12 amino acids. The CDR3, as DNA: TGTGCCAGCAGCGTCAGCGGGAATGAGCAGTTCTTC. Translating gives CASSVSGNEQFF.

This clone has only one observation. V is TRBV5-1 and J is TRBJ2-3; weak D call: TRBD2 (5 bases). V was cut by 4 bases and J by 2 bases, with 8 bases left in between. The CDR3 contains 13 residues. Germline values: CDR1 SGHRS, CDR2 YFSETQ. CDR3 DNA sequence: TGCGCCAGCAGCCCGGGGTCCACAGATACGCAGTATTTT. This gives the protein CASSPGSTDTQYF.

The chain combines TRBV13 with TRBJ2-7; TRBD2 agrees at 7 bases. The V gene end was trimmed by 0 bases and the J gene end by 4 bases; junction bases not matched to a gene: 6. The CDR3 runs 15 residues. The germline V gene has CDR1 PRHDT and CDR2 FYEKMQ (reference sequence). CDR3 DNA: TGTGCCAGCAGCTTAGGAACAGAGCGGGGTTACGAGCAGTACTTC. This gives the protein CASSLGTERGYEQYF.

The chain combines TRBV9 with TRBJ1-3; the match to TRBD1 covers 7 bases. Germline CDR1 is SGDLS and CDR2 is YYNGEE. J was trimmed by 0 bases and V by 4 bases; bases with no gene match: 4. The CDR3 has 15 amino acids. The CDR3 protein is CASSRTGRSGNTIYF. The CDR3 nucleotides read TGTGCCAGCAGCAGGACAGGCCGCTCTGGAAACACCATATATTTT.

A few counts support this clone. J is TRBJ1-1 and V is TRBV7-9, with 7 bases that match TRBD1. Looked up from germline, CDR1 is SEHNR and CDR2 is FQNEAQ (reference sequence). The CDR3 totals 16 residues. V shed 6 bases and J 3 bases; nucleotides not matched to a gene: 13. CDR3 region: CASRPIGTVEHTEAFF. Written as DNA, the CDR3 is TGTGCCAGCAGACCTATAGGGACAGTAGAACACACTGAAGCTTTCTTT. Based on the CDR3 plus reference TRBV7-9 and TRBJ1-1, the full variable domain is DTGVSQNPRHKITKRGQNVTFRCDPISEHNRLYWYRQTLGQGPEFLTYFQNEAQLEKSRLLSDRFSAERPKGSFSTLEIQRTEQGDSAMYLCASRPIGTVEHTEAFFGQGTRLTVV.

The genes are TRBV12-3 or TRBV12-4 and TRBJ1-1; tentatively, D is TRBD1 (5 bases). The V gene lost 6 bases and the J gene lost 9 bases, with 11 bases spanning the gap. This CDR3 has 11 amino acids. CDR3 in DNA: TGTGCCAGCAGCTCGACAGATAAAGCTTTCTTT. Translation: CASSSTDKAFF.

This chain connects TRBV5-1 to TRBJ1-2, with 7 bases matching TRBD1. J was trimmed by 2 bases and V by 0 bases; bases with no gene match: 1. This CDR3 spans 14 amino acids. Germline V lookup: CDR1 SGHRS, CDR2 YFSETQ. CDR3: CASSLGQGNYGYTF. For the CDR3, the DNA is TGCGCCAGCAGCTTGGGACAGGGAAACTATGGCTACACCTTC.

This chain joins TRBV6-5 and TRBJ1-2; 9 bases are a match to TRBD1. This CDR3 is built from 15 residues. Germline V gene sequence: CDR1 MNHEY, CDR2 SVGAGI. After removal of 4 bases from V and 7 bases from J, the junction contained 10 bases not matched to a gene. The CDR3 DNA is TGTGCCAGCAGTTCCCAGAACAGGGGGCAGGTTGGCTACACCTTC. It translates to CASSSQNRGQVGYTF.

This chain joins TRBV5-4 and TRBJ2-5; the D gene is possibly TRBD1 (6 bases). Looked up from germline, CDR1 is SGHNT and CDR2 is YYREEE (reference sequence). The CDR3 length is 15 residues. V dropped 0 bases and J dropped 4 bases, with 13 bases sitting between them. The CDR3, as DNA: TGTGCCAGCAGCTTGGGCAGGGGTCCGGGAGAGACCCAGTACTTC. As protein: CASSLGRGPGETQYF.

V usage is TRBV6-1 and J usage is TRBJ2-5; 9 bases are shared with TRBD2. V shed 4 bases, J shed 4 bases, and the junction held 10 bases outside the gene matches. CDR3 size: 16 residues. The germline CDR1 and CDR2 sequences are MNHNS and SASEGT. This CDR3 reads CASSALAGSFSETQYF. The DNA for the CDR3 is TGTGCCAGCAGTGCCCTAGCGGGGTCCTTCTCAGAGACCCAGTACTTC.

The chain is built from TRBV11-2 and TRBJ2-3; D gene unclear. V shed 2 bases and J shed 2 bases, with 8 bases lying between them. The CDR3 is made up of 14 amino acids. CDR1 is SGHAT, CDR2 FQNNGV, per germline. The CDR3 region is CASSLQAYTDTQYF. The CDR3 DNA is TGTGCCAGCAGCTTACAGGCCTACACAGATACGCAGTATTTT. The variable domain in full, completed from reference TRBV11-2 and TRBJ2-3, reads EAGVAQSPRYKIIEKRQSVAFWCNPISGHATLYWYQQILGQGPKLLIQFQNNGVVDDSQLPKDRFSAERLKGVDSTLKIQPAKLEDSAVYLCASSLQAYTDTQYFGPGTRLTVL.